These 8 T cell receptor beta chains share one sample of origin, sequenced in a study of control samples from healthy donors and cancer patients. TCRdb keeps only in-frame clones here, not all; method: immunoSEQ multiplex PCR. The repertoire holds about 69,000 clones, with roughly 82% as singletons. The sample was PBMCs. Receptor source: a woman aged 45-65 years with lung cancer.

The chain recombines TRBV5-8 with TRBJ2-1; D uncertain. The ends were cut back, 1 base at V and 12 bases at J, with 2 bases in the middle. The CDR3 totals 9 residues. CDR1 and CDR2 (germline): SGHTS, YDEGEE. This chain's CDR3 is CASSLRQFF. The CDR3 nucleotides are TGTGCCAGCAGCTTGCGGCAGTTCTTC.

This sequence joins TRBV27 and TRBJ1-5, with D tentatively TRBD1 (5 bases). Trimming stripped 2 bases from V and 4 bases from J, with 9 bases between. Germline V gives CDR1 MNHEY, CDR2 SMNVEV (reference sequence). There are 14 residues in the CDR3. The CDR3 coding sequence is TGTGCCAGCAGTTTAGGGGGGATTAATCAGCCCCAGCATTTT. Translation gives CASSLGGINQPQHF.

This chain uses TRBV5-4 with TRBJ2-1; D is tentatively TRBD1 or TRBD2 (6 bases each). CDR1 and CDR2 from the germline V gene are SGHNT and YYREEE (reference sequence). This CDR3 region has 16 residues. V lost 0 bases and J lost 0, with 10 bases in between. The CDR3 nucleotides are TGTGCCAGCAGCTTGGGGGGGGCTAGCTCCTACAATGAGCAGTTCTTC. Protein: CASSLGGASSYNEQFF.

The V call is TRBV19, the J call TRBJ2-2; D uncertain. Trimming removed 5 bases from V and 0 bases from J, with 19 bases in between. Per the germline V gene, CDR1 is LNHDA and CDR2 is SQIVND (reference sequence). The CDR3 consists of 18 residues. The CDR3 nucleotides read TGTGCCAGTAGTCCCGACCCCAGGCAGTACGCGAACACCGGGGAGCTGTTTTTT. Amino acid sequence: CASSPDPRQYANTGELFF.

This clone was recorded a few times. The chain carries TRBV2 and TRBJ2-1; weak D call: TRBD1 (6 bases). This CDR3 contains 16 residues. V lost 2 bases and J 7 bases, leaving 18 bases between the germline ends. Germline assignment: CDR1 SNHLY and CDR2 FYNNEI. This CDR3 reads CASSELQGSLGNEQFF. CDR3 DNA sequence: TGTGCCAGCAGTGAATTACAGGGCAGCTTGGGGAATGAGCAGTTCTTC.

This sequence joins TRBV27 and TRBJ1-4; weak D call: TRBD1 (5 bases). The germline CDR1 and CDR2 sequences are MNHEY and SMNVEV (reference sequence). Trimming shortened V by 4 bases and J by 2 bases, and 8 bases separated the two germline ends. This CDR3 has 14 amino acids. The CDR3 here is CASSSTDTNEKLFF. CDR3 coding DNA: TGTGCCAGCAGTTCGACAGATACTAATGAAAAACTGTTTTTT.

This chain's CDR3 is CASSLGDRANSPLHF. The DNA of the CDR3 is TGCGCCAGCAGCTTGGGGGACAGGGCTAACTCACCCCTCCACTTT. V is TRBV5-1 and J is TRBJ1-6; 9 bases are shared with TRBD1. The CDR3 totals 15 residues. Germline CDR1 is SGHRS and CDR2 is YFSETQ. Trimming removed 0 bases from V and 10 bases from J; junction bases left unmatched: 5.

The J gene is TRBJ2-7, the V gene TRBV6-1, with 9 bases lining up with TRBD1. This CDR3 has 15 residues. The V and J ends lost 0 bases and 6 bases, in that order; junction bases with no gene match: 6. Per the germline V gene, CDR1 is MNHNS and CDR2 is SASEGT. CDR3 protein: CASSEAHGQGFEQYF. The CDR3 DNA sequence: TGTGCCAGCAGTGAAGCGCATGGACAGGGGTTCGAGCAGTACTTC.